This TCR beta chain was recovered during a study of cytomegalovirus exposure and HLA in healthy donors. Broader study findings: The classifier was said to identify cytomegalovirus status with high specificity and sensitivity. TCR clusters originating in the first cohort tended to co-occur in the approximately 120 validation repertoires, according to a later analysis. Investigators reported some 150 TCR beta chains as tied to cytomegalovirus.

Germline loops: CDR1 SGHRS, CDR2 YFSETQ. CDR3 length equals 16 residues. The ends lost 4 bases at V and 0 bases at J; junction bases unmatched: 3. Turning to this clone: No antigen is known for it.

Only in-frame clones appear in the TCRdb table, and some are missing; sequencing was by immunoSEQ multiplex PCR. The sample carries over 120,000 clones, approximately 88% recorded once. Donors came from a validation cohort of about 110 subjects, distinct from the first 666-subject cohort. The sample taken for sequencing was PBMCs. This clonotype was sampled from a man younger than 35 in good health and CMV-seropositive. The V call is TRBV5-1, the J call TRBJ2-3; TRBD2 matches 12 bases. CDR3 sequence reads: CASSAGTSGSTDTQYF. DNA of the CDR3: TGCGCCAGCAGCGCCGGGACTAGCGGGAGCACAGATACGCAGTATTTT.